This entry concerns a single T cell receptor beta chain. This sample stems from a study of OX40 agonist ivuxolimab in advanced cancers. The CDR3 contains 19 residues. The trim removed 5 bases at V and 0 bases at J, leaving 13 bases unmatched. CDR1 is MNHEY and CDR2 is SMNVEV in the germline V gene (reference sequence). The data were produced by immunoSEQ multiplex PCR, yet TCRdb's version contains in-frame clones alone and is incomplete. The sample lists around 100,000 clones; approximately 90% were seen once. The chain carries TRBV27 and TRBJ1-4; the match to TRBD1 covers 9 bases. The sequences come from CD4+ or CD8+ T cells sorted from blood, collected in a trial of the OX40 agonist ivuxolimab. This receptor was identified in an adult with an advanced solid tumor such as melanoma, head and neck, liver or kidney cancer. In DNA form, the CDR3 reads TGTGCCAGCAGTCGAGGGGGACAGGGCCCCCTTGCAACTAATGAAAAACTGTTTTTT. It yields the protein CASSRGGQGPLATNEKLFF.